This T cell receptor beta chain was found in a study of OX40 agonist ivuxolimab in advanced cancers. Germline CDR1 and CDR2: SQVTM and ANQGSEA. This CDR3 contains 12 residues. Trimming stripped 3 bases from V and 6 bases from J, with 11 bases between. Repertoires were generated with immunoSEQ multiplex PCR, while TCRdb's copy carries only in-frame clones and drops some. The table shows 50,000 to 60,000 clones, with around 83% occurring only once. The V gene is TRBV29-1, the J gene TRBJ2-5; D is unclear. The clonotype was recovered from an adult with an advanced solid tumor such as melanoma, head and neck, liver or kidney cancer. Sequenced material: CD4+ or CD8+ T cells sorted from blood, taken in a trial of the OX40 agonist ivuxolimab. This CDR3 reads CSVDSGQKTQYF. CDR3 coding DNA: TGCAGCGTTGACTCAGGTCAGAAGACCCAGTACTTC.